This T cell receptor (beta chain) was recorded in a study of cytomegalovirus exposure and HLA in healthy donors. The J segment lost 4 bases and the V segment lost 4 bases, leaving 6 bases of the junction unmatched. CDR3 length: 14 amino acids. The V gene's germline CDR1 is SGHNT and CDR2 YYREEE (reference sequence). The PCR employed 60 Vbeta primers together with 13 Jbeta primers. Sequencing was performed with immunoSEQ multiplex PCR; in TCRdb, only in-frame clones are kept and a portion is missing. Of around 160,000 clones listed, over 65% were seen once; the top ten hold about 13%. Sequencing was done on a sample of PBMCs. The TCR was taken from a man aged 35-49 years in good health and CMV-seropositive. The V and J genes are TRBV5-4 and TRBJ2-5; 8 bases align to TRBD1. CDR3 region: CASSGDRGAETQYF. CDR3 DNA sequence: TGTGCCAGCAGCGGCGACAGGGGCGCAGAGACCCAGTACTTC.